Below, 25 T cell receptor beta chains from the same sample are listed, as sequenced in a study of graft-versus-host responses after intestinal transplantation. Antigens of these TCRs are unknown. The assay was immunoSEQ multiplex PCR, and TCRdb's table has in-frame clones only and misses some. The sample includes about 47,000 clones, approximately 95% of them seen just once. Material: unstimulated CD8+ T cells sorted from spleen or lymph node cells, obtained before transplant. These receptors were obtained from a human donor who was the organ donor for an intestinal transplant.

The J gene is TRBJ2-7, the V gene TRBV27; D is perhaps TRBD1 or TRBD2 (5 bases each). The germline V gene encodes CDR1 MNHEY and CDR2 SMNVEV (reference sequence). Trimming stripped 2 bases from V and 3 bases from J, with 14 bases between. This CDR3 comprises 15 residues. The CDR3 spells CASSLSAGALYEQYF. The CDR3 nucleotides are TGTGCCAGCAGTTTAAGTGCCGGGGCCCTCTACGAGCAGTACTTC.

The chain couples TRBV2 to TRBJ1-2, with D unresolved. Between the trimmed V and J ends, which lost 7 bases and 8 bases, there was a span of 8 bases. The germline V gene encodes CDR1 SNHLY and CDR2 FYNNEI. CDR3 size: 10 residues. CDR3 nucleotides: TGTGCCAGCACCCGCGGCGGCTACACCTTC. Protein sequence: CASTRGGYTF.

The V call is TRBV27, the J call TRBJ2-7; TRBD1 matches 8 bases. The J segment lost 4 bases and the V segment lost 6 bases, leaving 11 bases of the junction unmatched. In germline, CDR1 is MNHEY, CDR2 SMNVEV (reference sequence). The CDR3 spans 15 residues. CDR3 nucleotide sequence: TGTGCCAGCAGAGATCCGAGGACAGGGTTGTACGAGCAGTACTTC. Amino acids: CASRDPRTGLYEQYF.

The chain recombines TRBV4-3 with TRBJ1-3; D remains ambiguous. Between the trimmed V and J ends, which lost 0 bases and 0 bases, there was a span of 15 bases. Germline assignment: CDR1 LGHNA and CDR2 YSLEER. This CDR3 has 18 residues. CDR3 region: CASSQDGYLLSSGNTIYF. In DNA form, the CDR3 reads TGCGCCAGCAGCCAAGATGGCTACCTATTGAGCTCTGGAAACACCATATATTTT.

Written as DNA, the CDR3 is TGTGCCAGCAGTACGATACCGGGGTACTACGAGCAGTACTTC. Its translation is CASSTIPGYYEQYF. The gene calls are TRBV28 and TRBJ2-7; D may be TRBD2 (5 bases). CDR1 and CDR2 from the germline V gene are MDHEN and SYDVKM. This CDR3 contains 14 residues. Trimming shortened V by 5 bases and J by 3 bases, and 14 bases separated the two germline ends.

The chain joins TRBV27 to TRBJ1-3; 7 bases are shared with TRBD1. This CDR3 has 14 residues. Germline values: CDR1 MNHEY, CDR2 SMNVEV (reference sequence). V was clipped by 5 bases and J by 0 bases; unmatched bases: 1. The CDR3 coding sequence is TGTGCCAGCAGTACAGGGGTCTCTGGAAACACCATATATTTT. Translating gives CASSTGVSGNTIYF.

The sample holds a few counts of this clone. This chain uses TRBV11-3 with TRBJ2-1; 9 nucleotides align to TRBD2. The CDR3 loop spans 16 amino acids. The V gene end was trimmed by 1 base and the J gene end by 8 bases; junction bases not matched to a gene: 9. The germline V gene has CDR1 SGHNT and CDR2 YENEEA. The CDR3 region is CASSLVPSGVVYEQFF. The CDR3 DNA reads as TGTGCCAGCAGCTTAGTACCTAGCGGGGTTGTGTATGAGCAGTTCTTC.

The CDR3 loop reads CASSYGRGPYEQYF. The CDR3 DNA is TGTGCCAGCAGTTACGGGCGGGGGCCCTACGAGCAGTACTTC. This rearrangement joins TRBV6-5 to TRBJ2-7; D possibly corresponds to TRBD2 (7 bases). CDR3 length: 14 residues. V was trimmed by 2 bases and J by 2 bases, leaving 10 bases between them. In germline, CDR1 is MNHEY, CDR2 SVGAGI.

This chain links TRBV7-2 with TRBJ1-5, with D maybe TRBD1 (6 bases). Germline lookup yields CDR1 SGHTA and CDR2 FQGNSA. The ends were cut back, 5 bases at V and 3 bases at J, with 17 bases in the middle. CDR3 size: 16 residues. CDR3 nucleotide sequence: TGTGCCAGCAGCCAGGGTGTTGGACAGTCCAATCAGCCCCAGCATTTT. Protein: CASSQGVGQSNQPQHF. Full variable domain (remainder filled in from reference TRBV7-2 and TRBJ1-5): GAGVSQSPSNKVTEKGKDVELRCDPISGHTALYWYRQSLGQGLEFLIYFQGNSAPDKSGLPSDRFSAERTGGSVSTLTIQRTQQEDSAVYLCASSQGVGQSNQPQHFGDGTRLSIL.

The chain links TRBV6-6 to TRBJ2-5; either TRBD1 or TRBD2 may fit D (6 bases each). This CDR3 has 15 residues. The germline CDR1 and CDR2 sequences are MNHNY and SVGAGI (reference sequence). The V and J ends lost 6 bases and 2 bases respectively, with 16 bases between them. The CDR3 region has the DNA TGTGCCAGCAGAACAGGGATTCGGGAGCAAGAGACCCAGTACTTC. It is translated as CASRTGIREQETQYF.

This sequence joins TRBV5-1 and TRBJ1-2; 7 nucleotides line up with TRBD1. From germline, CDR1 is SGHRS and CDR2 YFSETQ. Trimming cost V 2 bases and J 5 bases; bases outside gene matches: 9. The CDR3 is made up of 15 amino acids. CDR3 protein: CASSFSGGGLYGYTF. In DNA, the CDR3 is TGCGCCAGCAGCTTTAGTGGAGGGGGCTTGTATGGCTACACCTTC.

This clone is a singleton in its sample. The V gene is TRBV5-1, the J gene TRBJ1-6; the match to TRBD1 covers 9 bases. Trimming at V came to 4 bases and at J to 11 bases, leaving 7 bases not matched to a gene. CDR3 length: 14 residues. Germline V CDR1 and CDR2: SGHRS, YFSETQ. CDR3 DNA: TGCGCCAGCAGCCCCGGACAGGGGTTCGCACCCCTCCACTTT. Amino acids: CASSPGQGFAPLHF.

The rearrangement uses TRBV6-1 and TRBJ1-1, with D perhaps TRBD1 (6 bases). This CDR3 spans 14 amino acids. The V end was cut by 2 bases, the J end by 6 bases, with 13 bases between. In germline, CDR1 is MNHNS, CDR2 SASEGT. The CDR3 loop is CASSELGQGPEAFF. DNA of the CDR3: TGTGCCAGCAGTGAATTGGGGCAGGGGCCTGAAGCTTTCTTT.

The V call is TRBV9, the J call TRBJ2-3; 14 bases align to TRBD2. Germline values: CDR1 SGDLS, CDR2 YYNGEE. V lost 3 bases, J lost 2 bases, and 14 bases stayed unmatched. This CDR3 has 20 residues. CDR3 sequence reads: CASSGTRKGTSGGNTDTQYF. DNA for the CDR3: TGTGCCAGCAGCGGGACGAGAAAGGGGACTAGCGGGGGAAACACAGATACGCAGTATTTT.

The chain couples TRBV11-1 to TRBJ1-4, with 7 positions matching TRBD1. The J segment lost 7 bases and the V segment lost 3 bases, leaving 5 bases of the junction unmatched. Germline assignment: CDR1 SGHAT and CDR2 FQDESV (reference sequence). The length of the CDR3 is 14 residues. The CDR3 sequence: CASSLTGYSEKLFF. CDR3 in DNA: TGTGCCAGCAGCTTGACAGGGTACAGTGAAAAACTGTTTTTT.

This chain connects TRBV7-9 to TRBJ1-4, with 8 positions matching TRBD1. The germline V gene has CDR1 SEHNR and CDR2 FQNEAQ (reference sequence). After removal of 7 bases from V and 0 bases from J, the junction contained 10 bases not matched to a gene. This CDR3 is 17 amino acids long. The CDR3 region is CASTQAGGGPTNEKLFF. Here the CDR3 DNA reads TGTGCCAGCACCCAAGCAGGGGGCGGCCCAACTAATGAAAAACTGTTTTTT.

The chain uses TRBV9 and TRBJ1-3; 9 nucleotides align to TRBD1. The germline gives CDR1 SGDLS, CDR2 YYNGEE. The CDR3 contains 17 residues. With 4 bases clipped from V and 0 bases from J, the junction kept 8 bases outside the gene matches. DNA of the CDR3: TGTGCCAGCAGCACCACAGGGGGCCCCTTCTCTGGAAACACCATATATTTT. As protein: CASSTTGGPFSGNTIYF.

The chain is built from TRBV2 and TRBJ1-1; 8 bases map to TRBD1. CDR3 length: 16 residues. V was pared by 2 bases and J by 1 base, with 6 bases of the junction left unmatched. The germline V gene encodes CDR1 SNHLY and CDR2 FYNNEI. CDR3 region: CASSETRTGTNTEAFF. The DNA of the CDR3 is TGTGCCAGCAGTGAAACCCGGACAGGGACGAACACTGAAGCTTTCTTT.

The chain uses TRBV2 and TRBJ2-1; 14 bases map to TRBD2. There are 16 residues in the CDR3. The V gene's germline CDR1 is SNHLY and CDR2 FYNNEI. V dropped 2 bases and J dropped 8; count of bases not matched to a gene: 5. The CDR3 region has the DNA TGTGCCAGCAGTGAATATCGACTAGCGGGGGGGGATGAGCAGTTCTTC. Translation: CASSEYRLAGGDEQFF. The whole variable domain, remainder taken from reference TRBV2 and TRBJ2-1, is EPEVTQTPSHQVTQMGQEVILRCVPISNHLYFYWYRQILGQKVEFLVSFYNNEISEKSEIFDDQFSVERPDGSNFTLKIRSTKLEDSAMYFCASSEYRLAGGDEQFFGPGTRLTVL.

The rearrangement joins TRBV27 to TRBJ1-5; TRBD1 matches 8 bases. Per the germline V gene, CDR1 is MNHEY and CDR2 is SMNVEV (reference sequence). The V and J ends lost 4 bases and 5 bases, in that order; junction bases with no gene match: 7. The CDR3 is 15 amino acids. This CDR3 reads CASSWTGMSDQPQHF. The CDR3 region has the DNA TGTGCCAGCAGTTGGACAGGGATGTCGGATCAGCCCCAGCATTTT.

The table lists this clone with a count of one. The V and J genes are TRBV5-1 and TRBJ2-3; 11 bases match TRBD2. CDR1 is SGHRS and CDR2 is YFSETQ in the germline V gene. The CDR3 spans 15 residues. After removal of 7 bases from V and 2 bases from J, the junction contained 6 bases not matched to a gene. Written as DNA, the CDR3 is TGCGCCAGCCCTAGCGGGGGGTCCTTCACAGATACGCAGTATTTT. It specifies CASPSGGSFTDTQYF.

DNA of the CDR3: TGTGCCAGCAGCTTAGGTGCGGGGGGCGACTATGGCTACACCTTC. Its protein product is CASSLGAGGDYGYTF. The chain carries TRBV7-9 and TRBJ1-2, with a tentative D call TRBD1 (6 bases). The CDR3 has 15 residues. Trimming cost V 1 base and J 3 bases, with 12 bases left between them. Germline V CDR1 and CDR2: SEHNR, FQNEAQ (reference sequence).

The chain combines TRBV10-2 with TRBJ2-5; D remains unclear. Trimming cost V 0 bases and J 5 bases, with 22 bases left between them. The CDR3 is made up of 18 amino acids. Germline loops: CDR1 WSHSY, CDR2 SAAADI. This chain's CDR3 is CASSESGAGEAMDETQYF. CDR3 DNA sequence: TGCGCCAGCAGTGAGTCCGGCGCTGGCGAAGCCATGGATGAGACCCAGTACTTC.

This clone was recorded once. This chain's CDR3 is CASSLGLAGGASSYEQYF. In nucleotides, the CDR3 is TGTGCCAGCAGCTTAGGACTAGCGGGGGGGGCGAGCTCCTACGAGCAGTACTTC. This chain uses TRBV11-2 with TRBJ2-7; TRBD2 matches at 14 bases. The CDR3 length is 18 residues. Germline V lookup: CDR1 SGHAT, CDR2 FQNNGV. V shed 1 base, J shed 0 bases, and the junction held 5 bases outside the gene matches.

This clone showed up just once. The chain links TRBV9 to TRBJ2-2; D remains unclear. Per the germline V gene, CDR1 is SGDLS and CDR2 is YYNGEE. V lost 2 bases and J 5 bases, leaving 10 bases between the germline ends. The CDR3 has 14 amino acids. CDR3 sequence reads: CASSVYLGTGELFF. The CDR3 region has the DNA TGTGCCAGCAGCGTTTATCTGGGGACCGGGGAGCTGTTTTTT. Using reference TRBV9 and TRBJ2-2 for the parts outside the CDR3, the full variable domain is DSGVTQTPKHLITATGQRVTLRCSPRSGDLSVYWYQQSLDQGLQFLIQYYNGEERAKGNILERFSAQQFPDLHSELNLSSLELGDSALYFCASSVYLGTGELFFGEGSRLTVL.